These 13 T cell receptor beta chains share one sample of origin, sequenced in a study of response to subunit inactivated influenza vaccine. TCRdb ran MiXCR on the RT-PCR reads and lists one entry per CDR3 protein. The top ten hold 10% of the sample, which has over 750,000 distinct CDR3 sequences, over 20% seen once. The sample here was PBMCs from blood, taken 5 days after vaccination. These receptor sequences come from a man aged 50 to 60 who received an inactivated influenza vaccine.

This chain joins TRBV5-1 and TRBJ2-3, with 15 bases that match TRBD2. Unmatched junction bases numbered 6, after V lost 0 bases and J lost 4 bases. CDR1 and CDR2 from the germline V gene are SGHRS and YFSETQ. This CDR3 has 18 residues. The CDR3 nucleotides are TGCGCCAGCAGCTTGGCCCTTGGACTAGCGGGAGGGGCAGATACGCAGTATTTT. Encoded protein: CASSLALGLAGGADTQYF.

The chain joins TRBV4-2 to TRBJ2-7; D remains ambiguous. The CDR3 contains 12 residues. CDR1 and CDR2 from the germline V gene are LGHNA and YNFKEQ. Deletions cut 4 bases from V and 2 bases from J, with 6 bases between. The CDR3 nucleotides read TGTGCCAGCAGCCGAACACCCTACGAGCAGTACTTC. Translating gives CASSRTPYEQYF.

This clonotype was observed a few times. This chain links TRBV20-1 with TRBJ2-1; 7 bases agree with TRBD2. Germline V gene lookup returns CDR1 DFQATT and CDR2 SNEGSKA (reference sequence). J was trimmed by 8 bases and V by 6 bases; bases with no gene match: 7. The CDR3 has 12 residues. In DNA form, the CDR3 reads TGCAGTGCGGGCGGGAGAAGCTATGAGCAGTTCTTC. Amino acids: CSAGGRSYEQFF.

This clonotype was seen at least ten times. V gene TRBV5-1 combines with J gene TRBJ1-4; TRBD1 aligns across 7 bases. Germline CDR1 SGHRS, CDR2 YFSETQ. The CDR3 sequence is 14 residues long. The ends lost 6 bases at V and 3 bases at J; junction bases unmatched: 5. The chain's CDR3 is CASTVTGPNEKLFF. The CDR3 coding sequence is TGCGCCAGCACCGTGACAGGGCCTAATGAAAAACTGTTTTTT.

The chain recombines TRBV15 with TRBJ2-1; the match to TRBD2 covers 11 bases. V was clipped by 0 bases and J by 9 bases; unmatched bases: 7. Germline assignment: CDR1 LNHNV and CDR2 YYDKDF (reference sequence). The CDR3 has 16 residues. DNA for the CDR3: TGTGCCACCAGCAGAGATCGGGGTCTAGCGGGAGGTGAGCAGTTCTTC. Its protein product is CATSRDRGLAGGEQFF.

This rearrangement joins TRBV20-1 to TRBJ2-1; 9 bases are a match to TRBD1. The V gene end was trimmed by 4 bases and the J gene end by 4 bases; junction bases not matched to a gene: 8. This CDR3 spans 15 amino acids. The germline gives CDR1 DFQATT, CDR2 SNEGSKA (reference sequence). CDR3 DNA sequence: TGCAGTGCTATCTCCGGGACAGGGCAGTACAATGAGCAGTTCTTC. Its translation: CSAISGTGQYNEQFF.

The CDR3 loop is CASRSIPGQTAKNIQYF. In DNA form, the CDR3 reads TGTGCCAGCAGATCAATCCCGGGACAGACAGCCAAAAACATTCAGTACTTC. V usage is TRBV27 and J usage is TRBJ2-4; 7 bases align to TRBD1. Germline CDR1 and CDR2: MNHEY and SMNVEV (reference sequence). The CDR3 extends over 17 amino acids. Losses at the gene ends were 6 bases for V and 0 bases for J; bases not matched to a gene: 11.

The J gene is TRBJ2-7, the V gene TRBV28, with 7 bases fitting TRBD1. CDR3 length: 15 residues. CDR1 and CDR2 from the germline V gene are MDHEN and SYDVKM. The junction had 8 bases not matched to a gene; V was cut back by 2 bases and J by 4 bases. CDR3 amino acids: CASSLKPGGGYEQYF. The CDR3 region has the DNA TGTGCCAGCAGTTTAAAACCAGGGGGTGGATACGAGCAGTACTTC.

This clonotype was seen repeatedly, ten times or more. V and J are TRBV6-5 and TRBJ2-3; a possible D gene is TRBD2 (6 bases). Trimming left V 0 bases short and J 14 bases short, with 15 bases between. This CDR3 is 13 amino acids long. Germline-derived CDR1 and CDR2 are MNHEY and SVGAGI. The CDR3 loop is CASSYSGAGGLYF. Here the CDR3 DNA reads TGTGCCAGCAGTTACTCTGGAGCGGGTGGTCTGTATTTT.

A note on this clonotype: Being one base from a much bigger clone, this may be a read error. This chain links TRBV6-2 or TRBV6-3 with TRBJ2-5; 9 bases agree with TRBD1. V shed 7 bases, J shed 4 bases, and the junction held 19 bases outside the gene matches. The germline V gene has CDR1 MNHEY and CDR2 SVGEGT. The length of the CDR3 is 18 residues. The CDR3 DNA sequence: TGTGCCAGCAATAATTCGAGAGTCCGGGACAGGGCTCGAGAGACCCAGTACTTC. This sequence encodes CASNNSRVRDRARETQYF.

The chain combines TRBV21-1 with TRBJ2-1; the table's D call, TRBD1, has no DNA check behind it. TRBV21-1 is annotated as a pseudogene. The CDR3 is made up of 16 amino acids. The CDR3 DNA reads TGTGCCAGCATGAAGTCGGGGGACAGGGGCAACAATGAGCAGTTCTTC. Amino acids: CASMKSGDRGNNEQFF.

Only a few counts were recorded for this clonotype. The genes are TRBV20-1 and TRBJ2-7; D is perhaps TRBD2 (6 bases). The germline gives CDR1 DFQATT, CDR2 SNEGSKA (reference sequence). This CDR3 spans 11 amino acids. With 2 bases removed from V and 7 bases from J, the gap between germline ends came to 9 bases. DNA for the CDR3: TGCAGTGCTAGAAGTGGAGGGGAGCAGTACTTC. This codes for CSARSGGEQYF.

This chain connects TRBV19 to TRBJ2-1; D tentatively reads TRBD1 or TRBD2 (5 bases each). CDR1 is LNHDA and CDR2 is SQIVND in the germline V gene (reference sequence). The CDR3 sequence is 14 residues long. The V end lost 2 bases, the J end lost 5 bases, and 10 bases lay between the germline ends. The CDR3 bases are TGTGCCAGTAGTATATCTGGGGGACACAATGAGCAGTTCTTC. As protein: CASSISGGHNEQFF.